This T cell receptor beta chain was obtained from a study of T cells after yellow fever vaccination. Study-level background: Those fractions that held only low numbers of cells were prepared using the SMART-Seq v4 Ultra Low Input RNA kit.

The study, taken as a whole, reports: Of the clonotypes, a small share occurred in both CD4 and CD8 compartments. Most primary-vaccination clones reappeared after the booster (less than 98% CD4, roughly 88% CD8).

This clonotype was seen a few times. Its target is unknown. Trimming took 2 bases from V and 6 from J, leaving 26 bases between them. CDR1 is MGHRA and CDR2 is YSYEKL in the germline V gene. The CDR3 sequence is 19 residues long. 5'RACE template switching generated TCR cDNA, adding a universal primer site and UMIs. TCRdb ran MiXCR on the 5' RACE reads and lists one entry per CDR3 protein. Here the sample spans 340,000 or so distinct CDR3 sequences, around an eighth being singletons. Sequencing was performed on CD4+ T cells sorted from PBMCs, taken 15 days after the yellow fever booster vaccination. J is TRBJ2-4 and V is TRBV4-1, with D possibly being TRBD1 or TRBD2 (7 bases each). The receptor's source is a man younger than 35 who received the YFV17D yellow fever vaccine. The CDR3 region has the DNA TGCGCCAGCAGCCAAAAGGGTCGGGCAGGGGGGGCCGCGGGAAACATTCAGTACTTC. The encoded protein is CASSQKGRAGGAAGNIQYF.